Shown below are 9 T cell receptor beta chains from a single sample sequenced in a study of shared clonotypes between healthy human individuals. The protocol was immunoSEQ multiplex PCR, while the TCRdb copy is restricted to in-frame clones and leaves out a portion. The table has approximately 1.5 million clones, around 98% seen once. The sample taken for sequencing was naive CD4+ T cells sorted from blood. Subset: CD45RA+ positively selected. The receptors were gathered from a man younger than 40 in good health.

This sequence joins TRBV19 and TRBJ2-3, with D unclear. V was cut by 5 bases and J by 6 bases, with 15 bases left in between. Per the germline V gene, CDR1 is LNHDA and CDR2 is SQIVND (reference sequence). The CDR3 runs to 14 residues. The CDR3 protein is CASSPRVPGDTQYF. The DNA for the CDR3 is TGTGCCAGTAGTCCAAGGGTTCCTGGCGATACGCAGTATTTT. Drawing the rest from reference TRBV19 and TRBJ2-3, the complete variable domain is DGGITQSPKYLFRKEGQNVTLSCEQNLNHDAMYWYRQDPGQGLRLIYYSQIVNDFQKGDIAEGYSVSREKKESFPLTVTSAQKNPTAFYLCASSPRVPGDTQYFGPGTRLTVL.

The chain is built from TRBV14 and TRBJ2-1; D is ambiguous. This CDR3 is built from 14 residues. Trimming cost V 0 bases and J 10 bases, with 13 bases left between them. The germline gives CDR1 SGHDN, CDR2 FVKESK. The chain's CDR3 is CASSQDSVLREQFF. The CDR3 nucleotides are TGTGCCAGCAGCCAAGATTCAGTGTTGAGGGAGCAGTTCTTC.

The V gene is TRBV7-9, the J gene TRBJ1-4; D uncertain. Looked up from germline, CDR1 is SEHNR and CDR2 is FQNEAQ (reference sequence). Deletions cut 5 bases from V and 7 bases from J, with 11 bases between. The CDR3 has 13 amino acids. CDR3 in DNA: TGTGCCAGCAGCCGTATCCCCAGTGAAAAACTGTTTTTT. Translation: CASSRIPSEKLFF.

Note on this clone: This sample includes further DNA sequences coding for the same CDR3. The chain joins TRBV11-2 to TRBJ2-1; 8 positions agree with TRBD2. The junction had 0 bases not matched to a gene; V was cut back by 2 bases and J by 0 bases. CDR3 length: 15 residues. Germline V gene sequence: CDR1 SGHAT, CDR2 FQNNGV. CDR3 sequence: CASSLSGSSYNEQFF. The CDR3 nucleotides read TGTGCCAGCAGCTTAAGCGGGAGCTCCTACAATGAGCAGTTCTTC.

The chain couples TRBV7-8 to TRBJ1-5; D is unresolved. The ends were cut back, 1 base at V and 6 bases at J, with 4 bases in the middle. The CDR3 loop spans 12 amino acids. Per the germline V gene, CDR1 is SGHVS and CDR2 is FQNEAQ. The CDR3 DNA is TGTGCCAGCAGCTTAGAGGGTCAGCCCCAGCATTTT. It encodes CASSLEGQPQHF.

V and J are TRBV7-8 and TRBJ2-3; D is unresolved. This CDR3 has 15 amino acids. V dropped 1 base and J dropped 0 bases, with 8 bases sitting between them. From germline, CDR1 is SGHVS and CDR2 FQNEAQ. The CDR3 DNA follows: TGTGCCAGCAGCTTAGTGGGATCTAGCACAGATACGCAGTATTTT. Encoded protein: CASSLVGSSTDTQYF.

The chain links TRBV6-6 to TRBJ2-7, with D maybe TRBD2 (6 bases). Trimming cost V 2 bases and J 4 bases, with 15 bases left between them. Germline CDR1 reads MNHNY; CDR2 reads SVGAGI (reference sequence). The CDR3 extends over 15 amino acids. CDR3 DNA sequence: TGTGCCAGCAGTTACATGACTGCGGGGCCGTACGAGCAGTACTTC. Translated, it gives CASSYMTAGPYEQYF.

The V and J genes are TRBV7-2 and TRBJ2-3; no reliable D call. Germline V gene sequence: CDR1 SGHTA, CDR2 FQGNSA. V dropped 3 bases and J dropped 6 bases, with 7 bases sitting between them. CDR3 length: 12 amino acids. The DNA for the CDR3 is TGTGCCAGCAGCTTTTTAGAGGATACGCAGTATTTT. Encoded protein: CASSFLEDTQYF.

This rearrangement joins TRBV15 to TRBJ1-2; 9 bases agree with TRBD1. Per the germline V gene, CDR1 is LNHNV and CDR2 is YYDKDF (reference sequence). The CDR3 is 15 residues long. Losses at the gene ends were 0 bases for V and 4 bases for J; bases not matched to a gene: 3. The CDR3 DNA is TGTGCCACCAGCAGAGAGGGGGACAGGGCCTATGGCTACACCTTC. Translation gives CATSREGDRAYGYTF.